This TCR beta chain was documented in a study of patients and donors after allogeneic stem cell transplantation. Each CDR3 protein is one row after TCRdb ran MiXCR on the RT-PCR reads. In the table there are around 90,000 distinct CDR3 sequences, around 46% of which are singletons. The trim removed 4 bases at V and 0 bases at J, leaving 14 bases unmatched. The CDR3 loop spans 20 amino acids. Germline V CDR1 and CDR2: MGHRA, YSYEKL. This clonotype turned up a few times. This clonotype was sampled from a human donor who was either an allogeneic HSCT recipient or a stem cell or donor lymphocyte infusion donor (not recorded which). It is not recorded whose cells these are; they may come from a transplant donor. The rearrangement uses TRBV4-1 and TRBJ1-4; TRBD1 matches 10 bases. The specimen was blood, either unsorted or a sorted T cell fraction (not recorded which). CDR3 bases: TGCGCCAGCAGCCGACCACACGGGACAGGGGCCATAGCAACTAATGAAAAACTGTTTTTT. Its protein product is CASSRPHGTGAIATNEKLFF.